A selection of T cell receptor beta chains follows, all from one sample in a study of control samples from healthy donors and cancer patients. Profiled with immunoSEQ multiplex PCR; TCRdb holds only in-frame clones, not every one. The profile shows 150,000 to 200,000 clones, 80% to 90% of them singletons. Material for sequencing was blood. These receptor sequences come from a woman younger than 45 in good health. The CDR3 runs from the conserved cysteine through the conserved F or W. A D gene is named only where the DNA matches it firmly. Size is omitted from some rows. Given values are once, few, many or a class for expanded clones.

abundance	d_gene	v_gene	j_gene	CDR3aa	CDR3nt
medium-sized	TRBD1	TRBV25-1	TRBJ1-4	CASSVVQGANEKLFF	TGTGCCAGCAGTGTAGTCCAGGGGGCAAATGAAAAACTGTTTTTT
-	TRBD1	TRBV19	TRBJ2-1	CASRGTGSSYNEQFF	TGTGCCAGTAGGGGGACAGGGAGCTCCTACAATGAGCAGTTCTTC
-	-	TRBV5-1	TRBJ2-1	CASSLSGESYNEQFF	TGCGCCAGCAGCTTGTCCGGGGAGTCCTACAATGAGCAGTTCTTC
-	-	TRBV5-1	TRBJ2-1	CASSLYGDEQFF	TGCGCCAGCAGCTTGTACGGGGACGAGCAGTTCTTC
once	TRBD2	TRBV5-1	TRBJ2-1	CASSFETSGGGSYNEQFF	TGCGCCAGCAGCTTTGAGACTAGCGGAGGGGGCTCCTACAATGAGCAGTTCTTC
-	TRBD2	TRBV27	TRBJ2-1	CASSRGGYNEQFF	TGTGCCAGCAGTCGGGGGGGGTACAATGAGCAGTTCTTC
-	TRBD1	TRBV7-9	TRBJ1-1	CASNPGTGVYTEAFF	TGTGCCAGCAACCCCGGGACAGGGGTTTACACTGAAGCTTTCTTT
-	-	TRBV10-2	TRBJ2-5	CASSVPIGIGEETQYF	TGCGCCAGCAGTGTCCCAATCGGGATTGGAGAAGAGACCCAGTACTTC
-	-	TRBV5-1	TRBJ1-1	CASSLRGGEAFF	TGCGCCAGCAGCTTGAGAGGGGGTGAAGCTTTCTTT
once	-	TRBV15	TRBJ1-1	CATSRDLNTEAFF	TGTGCCACCAGCAGGGACTTGAACACTGAAGCTTTCTTT
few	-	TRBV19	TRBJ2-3	CATVGPTDTQYF	TGTGCCACCGTTGGGCCCACAGATACGCAGTATTTT
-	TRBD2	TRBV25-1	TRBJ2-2	CASSLLAANTGELFF	TGTGCCAGCAGCTTACTAGCGGCGAACACCGGGGAGCTGTTTTTT
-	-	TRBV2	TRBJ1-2	CASIPGTGLFMGYTF	TGTGCCAGCATTCCCGGGACGGGGTTGTTTATGGGCTACACCTTC
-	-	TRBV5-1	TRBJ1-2	CASSLAGANYYGYTF	TGCGCCAGCAGCTTGGCAGGGGCCAATTACTATGGCTACACCTTC
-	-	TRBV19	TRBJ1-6	CASSKTGTANNSPLHF	TGTGCCAGTAGTAAAACCGGGACCGCAAATAATTCACCCCTCCACTTT
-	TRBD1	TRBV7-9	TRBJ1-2	CASSSNRGTGYHYGYTF	TGTGCCAGCAGCTCGAATCGGGGGACAGGGTATCACTATGGCTACACCTTC
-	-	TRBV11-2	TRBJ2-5	CASSAQGYQETQYF	TGTGCCAGCAGCGCTCAGGGGTACCAAGAGACCCAGTACTTC
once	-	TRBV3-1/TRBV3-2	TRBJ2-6	CASSQGAGYGANVLTF	TGTGCCAGCAGCCAAGGCGCCGGTTATGGGGCCAACGTCCTGACTTTC
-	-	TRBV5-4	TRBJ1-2	CASSLYGSYGYTF	TGTGCCAGCAGCTTATACGGGAGCTATGGCTACACCTTC
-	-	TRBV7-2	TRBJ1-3	CASNLGGGSGNTIYF	TGTGCCAGCAACCTGGGGGGGGGTTCTGGAAACACCATATATTTT
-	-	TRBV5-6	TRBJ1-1	CASSLSGTPNTEAFF	TGTGCCAGCAGCCTTTCTGGGACTCCGAACACTGAAGCTTTCTTT
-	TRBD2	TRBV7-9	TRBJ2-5	CASSPQLAGGQETQYF	TGTGCCAGCAGCCCCCAACTAGCGGGGGGGCAAGAGACCCAGTACTTC
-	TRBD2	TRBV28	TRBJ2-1	CASRTSGRNEQFF	TGTGCCAGTCGGACTAGCGGGAGGAATGAGCAGTTCTTC
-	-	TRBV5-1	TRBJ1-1	CASSLGKGGRTEAFF	TGCGCCAGCAGCTTGGGAAAGGGAGGGAGGACTGAAGCTTTCTTT
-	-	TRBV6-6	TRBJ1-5	CASSSLGGGSNQPQHF	TGTGCCAGCAGTTCCTTGGGGGGCGGGAGCAATCAGCCCCAGCATTTT
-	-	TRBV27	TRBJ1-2	CASSFRGKGFGYGYTF	TGTGCCAGCAGTTTTCGAGGGAAGGGGTTTGGGTATGGCTACACCTTC
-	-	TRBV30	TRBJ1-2	CAWSVLSPGSGYGYTF	TGTGCCTGGAGTGTACTCAGCCCGGGGTCAGGCTATGGCTACACCTTC
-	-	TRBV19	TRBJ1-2	CASSITGTSTSGGYTF	TGTGCCAGTAGTATCACCGGGACATCCACTTCGGGTGGCTACACCTTC
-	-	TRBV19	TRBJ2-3	CATQLDTQYF	TGTGCCACCCAGTTGGATACGCAGTATTTT
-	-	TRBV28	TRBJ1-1	CASSLTYTEAFF	TGTGCCAGCAGTTTAACTTACACTGAAGCTTTCTTT
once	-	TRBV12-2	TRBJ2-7	CASRFDRGLSYEQYF	TGTGCAAGTCGCTTCGACAGGGGGTTGAGCTACGAGCAGTACTTC
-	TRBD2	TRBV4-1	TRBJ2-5	CASSPGASGGAETQYF	TGCGCCAGCAGCCCCGGGGCTAGCGGGGGGGCTGAGACCCAGTACTTC
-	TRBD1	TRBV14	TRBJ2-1	CASSHRDRNNEQFF	TGTGCCAGCAGCCACCGGGACAGAAACAATGAGCAGTTCTTC
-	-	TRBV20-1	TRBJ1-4	CSANPGEKLFF	TGCAGTGCTAACCCAGGGGAAAAACTGTTTTTT
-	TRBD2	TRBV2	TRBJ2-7	CASQGLDYEQYF	TGTGCCAGCCAGGGACTAGACTACGAGCAGTACTTC
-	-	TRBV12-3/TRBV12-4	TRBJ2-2	CASMAGTGELFF	TGTGCCAGCATGGCTGGGACCGGGGAGCTGTTTTTT
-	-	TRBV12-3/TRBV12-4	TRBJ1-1	CASSPRRGEAFF	TGTGCCAGCAGTCCTCGACGGGGAGAAGCTTTCTTT
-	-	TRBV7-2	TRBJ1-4	CASSSQRGSRGEKLFF	TGTGCCAGCAGCTCCCAAAGGGGGTCCCGGGGTGAAAAACTGTTTTTT
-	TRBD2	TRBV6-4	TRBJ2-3	CASSDDGGGPDTQYF	TGTGCCAGCAGTGACGATGGCGGGGGGCCAGATACGCAGTATTTT
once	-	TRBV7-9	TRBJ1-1	CASDRANTEAFF	TGTGCCTCTGACCGGGCGAACACTGAAGCTTTCTTT
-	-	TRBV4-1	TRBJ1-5	CASSQKGTSSNQPQHF	TGCGCCAGCAGCCAAAAGGGGACATCTAGCAATCAGCCCCAGCATTTT
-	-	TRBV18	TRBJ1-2	CASSPDLDYGYTF	TGTGCCAGCTCACCTGACCTGGACTATGGCTACACCTTC
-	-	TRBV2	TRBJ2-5	CASSAGAGETQYF	TGTGCCAGCAGCGCAGGGGCAGGGGAGACCCAGTACTTC
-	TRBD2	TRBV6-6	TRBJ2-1	CASSGTSGHNEQFF	TGTGCCAGCAGTGGGACTAGCGGTCACAATGAGCAGTTCTTC
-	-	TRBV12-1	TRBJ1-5	CASSLDSHLGPQHF	TGTGCCAGCAGCTTAGACAGCCATTTGGGTCCCCAGCATTTT
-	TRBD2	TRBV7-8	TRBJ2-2	CASSLGPGLGRLGELFF	TGTGCCAGCAGCTTAGGACCCGGACTAGGAAGACTCGGGGAGCTGTTTTTT
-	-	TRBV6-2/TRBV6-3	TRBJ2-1	CASSYGRQIGPYWNEQFF	TGTGCCAGCAGTTACGGGAGACAGATCGGACCCTATTGGAATGAGCAGTTCTTC
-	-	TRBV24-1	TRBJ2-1	CATARGNSYNEQFF	TGTGCCACCGCCCGGGGAAACTCCTACAATGAGCAGTTCTTC